This TCR beta chain was retrieved from a study of T cell clonality in common variable immunodeficiency. Study results and limitations: Compared with controls, CVID subjects had fewer shared TCRbeta clones. CVID subjects had higher TCRbeta clonality than healthy controls, most marked in about a third.

Caucasian heritage predominated among both patients and controls. Each donor provided roughly 4.5 to 8.5 ml of heparinized whole blood. Note on this clone: The antigen is not known. The read ends 3 residues early relative to the CDR3; the germline J gene fills the gap.

This CDR3 region has 12 residues. CDR1 is SGHAT and CDR2 is FQNNGV in the germline V gene. Produced via immunoSEQ multiplex PCR; TCRdb's table is partial and in-frame only. The sample holds 40,000 to 60,000 clones, and no clone turns up only once. The origin of this receptor is a person aged 18 to 70 in good health. This chain uses TRBV11-2 with TRBJ1-2, with 7 bases that match TRBD1. Sequenced input: peripheral blood mononuclear cells. The part of the CDR3 DNA that was read is TGTGCCAGCAGCCAACAGGGGATCGGC. Residues: CASSQQGIG. The entire CDR3 reads CASSQQGIGYTF. The variable domain in full, with the rest retrieved from reference TRBV11-2 and TRBJ1-2, is EAGVAQSPRYKIIEKRQSVAFWCNPISGHATLYWYQQILGQGPKLLIQFQNNGVVDDSQLPKDRFSAERLKGVDSTLKIQPAKLEDSAVYLCASSQQGIGYTFGSGTRLTVV.